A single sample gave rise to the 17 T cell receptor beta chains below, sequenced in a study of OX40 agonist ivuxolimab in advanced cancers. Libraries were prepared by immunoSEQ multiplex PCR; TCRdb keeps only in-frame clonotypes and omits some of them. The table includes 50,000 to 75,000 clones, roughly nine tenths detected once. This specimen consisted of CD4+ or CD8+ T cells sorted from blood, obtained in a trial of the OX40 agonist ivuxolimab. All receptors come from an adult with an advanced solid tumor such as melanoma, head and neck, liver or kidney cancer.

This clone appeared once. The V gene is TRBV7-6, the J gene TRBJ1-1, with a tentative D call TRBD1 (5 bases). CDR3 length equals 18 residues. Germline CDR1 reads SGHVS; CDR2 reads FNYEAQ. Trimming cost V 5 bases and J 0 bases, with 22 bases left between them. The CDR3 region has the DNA TGTGCCAGCAGCCGCTTATTGCAGGGTTCCTTCATGAACACTGAAGCTTTCTTT. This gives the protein CASSRLLQGSFMNTEAFF.

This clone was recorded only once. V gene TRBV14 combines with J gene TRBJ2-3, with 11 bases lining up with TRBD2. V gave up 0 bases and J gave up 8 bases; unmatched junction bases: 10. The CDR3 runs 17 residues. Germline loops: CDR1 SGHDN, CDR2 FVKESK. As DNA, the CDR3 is TGTGCCAGCAGCCAAGATTCGACTAGCGGGATGGAGAGTACGCAGTATTTT. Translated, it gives CASSQDSTSGMESTQYF.

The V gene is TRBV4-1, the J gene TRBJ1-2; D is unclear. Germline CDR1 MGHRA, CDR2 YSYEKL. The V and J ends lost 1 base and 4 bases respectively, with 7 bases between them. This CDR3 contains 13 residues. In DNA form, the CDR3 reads TGCGCCAGCAGCCAAGCTGAGGCCTATGGCTACACCTTC. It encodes CASSQAEAYGYTF.

This chain's CDR3 is CASSLSFTDTQYF. The CDR3 nucleotides are TGTGCCAGCAGTTTATCGTTCACAGATACGCAGTATTTT. The chain uses TRBV27 and TRBJ2-3; D is unclear. The V and J ends lost 0 bases and 2 bases respectively, with 3 bases between them. CDR3 length equals 13 residues. Germline CDR1 MNHEY, CDR2 SMNVEV (reference sequence).

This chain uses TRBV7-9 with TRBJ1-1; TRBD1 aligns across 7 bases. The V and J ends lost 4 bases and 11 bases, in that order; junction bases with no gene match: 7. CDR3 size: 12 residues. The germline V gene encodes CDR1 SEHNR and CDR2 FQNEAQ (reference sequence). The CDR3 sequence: CASSSTGSSAFF. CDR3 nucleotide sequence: TGTGCCAGCAGCTCGACAGGGAGTTCCGCTTTCTTT.

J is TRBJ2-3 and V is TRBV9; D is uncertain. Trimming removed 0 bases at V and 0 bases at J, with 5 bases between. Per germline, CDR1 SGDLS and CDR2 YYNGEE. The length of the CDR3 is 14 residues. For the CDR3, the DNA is TGTGCCAGCAGCGTAGCACACAGCACAGATACGCAGTATTTT. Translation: CASSVAHSTDTQYF.

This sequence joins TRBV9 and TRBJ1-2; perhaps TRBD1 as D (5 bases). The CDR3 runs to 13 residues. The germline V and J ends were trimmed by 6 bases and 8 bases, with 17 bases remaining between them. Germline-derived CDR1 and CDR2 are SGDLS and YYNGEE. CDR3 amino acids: CASTPSGVFGYTF. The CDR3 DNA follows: TGTGCCAGCACCCCGTCGGGGGTTTTCGGCTACACCTTC.

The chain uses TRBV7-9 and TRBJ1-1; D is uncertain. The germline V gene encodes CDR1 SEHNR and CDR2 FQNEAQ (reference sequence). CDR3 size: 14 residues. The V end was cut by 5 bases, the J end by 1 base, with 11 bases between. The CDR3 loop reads CASSRVLENTEAFF. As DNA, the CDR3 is TGTGCCAGCAGCCGGGTCCTTGAGAACACTGAAGCTTTCTTT. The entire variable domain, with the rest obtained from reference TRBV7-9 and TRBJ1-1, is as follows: DTGVSQNPRHKITKRGQNVTFRCDPISEHNRLYWYRQTLGQGPEFLTYFQNEAQLEKSRLLSDRFSAERPKGSFSTLEIQRTEQGDSAMYLCASSRVLENTEAFFGQGTRLTVV.

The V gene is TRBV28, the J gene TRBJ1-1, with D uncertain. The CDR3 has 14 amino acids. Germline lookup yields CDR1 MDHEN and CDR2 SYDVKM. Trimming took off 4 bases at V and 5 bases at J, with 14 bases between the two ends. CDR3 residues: CASSSIPLGTEAFF. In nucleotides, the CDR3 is TGTGCCAGCAGTTCTATACCCCTGGGGACTGAAGCTTTCTTT.

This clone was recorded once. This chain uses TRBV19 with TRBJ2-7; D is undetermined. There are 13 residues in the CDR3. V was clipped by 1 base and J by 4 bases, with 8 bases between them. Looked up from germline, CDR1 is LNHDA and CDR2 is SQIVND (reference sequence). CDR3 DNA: TGTGCCAGTAGTATAGGGATAGGATACGAGCAGTACTTC. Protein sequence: CASSIGIGYEQYF.

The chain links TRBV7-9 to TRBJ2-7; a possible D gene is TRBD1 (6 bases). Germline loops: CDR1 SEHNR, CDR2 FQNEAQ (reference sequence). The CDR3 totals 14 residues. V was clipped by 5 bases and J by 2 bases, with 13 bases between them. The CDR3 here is CASSITGKAYEQYF. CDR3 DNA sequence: TGTGCCAGCAGCATAACAGGGAAAGCCTACGAGCAGTACTTC.

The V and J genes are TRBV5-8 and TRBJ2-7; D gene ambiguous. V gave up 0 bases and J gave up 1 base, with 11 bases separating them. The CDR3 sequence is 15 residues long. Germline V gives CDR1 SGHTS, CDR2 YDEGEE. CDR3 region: CASSLAVGPSYEQYF. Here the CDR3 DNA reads TGTGCCAGCAGCTTGGCAGTCGGGCCATCCTACGAGCAGTACTTC.

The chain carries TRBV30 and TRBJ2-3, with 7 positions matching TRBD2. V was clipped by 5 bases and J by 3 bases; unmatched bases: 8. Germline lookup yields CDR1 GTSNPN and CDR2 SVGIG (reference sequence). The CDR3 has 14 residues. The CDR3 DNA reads TGTGCCTGGGGGAGGGCAGTTTCGACAGATACGCAGTATTTT. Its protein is CAWGRAVSTDTQYF.

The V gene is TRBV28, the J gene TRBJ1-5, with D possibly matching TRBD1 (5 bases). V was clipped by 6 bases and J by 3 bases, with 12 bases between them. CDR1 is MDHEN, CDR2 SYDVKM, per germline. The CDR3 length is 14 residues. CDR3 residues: CASRQGTANQPQHF. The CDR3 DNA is TGTGCCAGCAGGCAAGGGACGGCCAATCAGCCCCAGCATTTT.

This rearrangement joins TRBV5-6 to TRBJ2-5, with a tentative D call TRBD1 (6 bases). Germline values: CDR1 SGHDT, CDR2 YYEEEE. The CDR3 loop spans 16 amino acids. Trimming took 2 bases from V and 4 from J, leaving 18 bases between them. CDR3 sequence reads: CASSFGAGEDRETQYF. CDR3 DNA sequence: TGTGCCAGCAGCTTTGGGGCAGGGGAAGATAGAGAGACCCAGTACTTC. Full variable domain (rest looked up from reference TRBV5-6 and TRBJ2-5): DAGVTQSPTHLIKTRGQQVTLRCSPKSGHDTVSWYQQALGQGPQFIFQYYEEEERQRGNFPDRFSGHQFPNYSSELNVNALLLGDSALYLCASSFGAGEDRETQYFGPGTRLLVL.

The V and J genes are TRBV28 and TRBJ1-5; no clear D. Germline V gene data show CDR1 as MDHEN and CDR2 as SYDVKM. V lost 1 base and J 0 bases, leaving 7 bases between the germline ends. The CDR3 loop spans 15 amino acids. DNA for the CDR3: TGTGCCAGCAGTTTATACAGAACTAGCAATCAGCCCCAGCATTTT. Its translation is CASSLYRTSNQPQHF.

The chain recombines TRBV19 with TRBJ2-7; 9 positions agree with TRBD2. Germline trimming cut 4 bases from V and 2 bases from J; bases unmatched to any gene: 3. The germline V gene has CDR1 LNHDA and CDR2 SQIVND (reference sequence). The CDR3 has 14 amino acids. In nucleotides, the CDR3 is TGTGCCAGTAGTACCTCTAGCGGGGCCTACGAGCAGTACTTC. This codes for CASSTSSGAYEQYF.